The clone carrying this TCR beta chain has a single count. The sample belongs to a study of blood T cell repertoires in COVID-19. Whole-study context: Acute and convalescent COVID-19 samples came from the United States, Italy and Spain.

From germline, CDR1 is MNHNY and CDR2 SVGAGI (reference sequence). The CDR3 covers 13 residues. The germline V and J ends were trimmed by 4 bases and 5 bases, with 12 bases remaining between them. Generated by immunoSEQ multiplex PCR, the TCRdb table keeps only in-frame clones and is missing some. The table shows about 160,000 clones, with roughly 80% occurring only once. The chain links TRBV6-6 to TRBJ2-7, with D perhaps matching TRBD1 (6 bases). The TCR comes from a woman aged 80 or over with acute or convalescent COVID-19. The sample comprised peripheral blood. Written as DNA, the CDR3 is TGTGCCAGCAGTTTCCAGGGGCACAACGAGCAGTACTTC. It is translated as CASSFQGHNEQYF.